The clone carrying this T cell receptor (beta chain) was detected only once. The entry originates in a study of blood T cell repertoires in COVID-19. Study-wide context: Acute-phase and convalescent COVID-19 samples originated in the United States, Italy and Spain. In each case, the material was cDNA or gDNA derived from T cells, B-cell-depleted T cells, or PBMCs.

The CDR3 length is 15 residues. V lost 3 bases and J lost 9, with 18 bases in between. The germline CDR1 and CDR2 sequences are MNHEY and SMNVEV (reference sequence). Authors' analysis steps: Reference gene primers were amplified, and this amplification served to estimate nucleated cell counts. Sequencing was performed with immunoSEQ multiplex PCR; in TCRdb, only in-frame clones are kept and a portion is missing. V and J calls and clone size are copied from that table; D and trimming were computed from the DNA. The sample has some 130,000 clones, roughly 85% seen once. The gene calls are TRBV27 and TRBJ2-1, with D possibly matching TRBD1 (5 bases). This TCR came from a human donor in a cohort sampled during active COVID-19. Input material: peripheral blood. CDR3 coding DNA: TGTGCCAGCAGTTTCACAGGACCGATTTATGTTGAGCAGTTCTTC. Its protein is CASSFTGPIYVEQFF.